This T cell receptor beta chain was recovered during a study of T-cell reconstitution after alpha-beta-depleted transplantation in children. Findings and caveats of the study: Recipient T cells and thymic progenitors that survived gave rise to the high TCRbeta diversity observed at day 60 in some patients. Alpha-beta T cells about two months after transplant reportedly derived from several hundred expanded graft clones. Fresh T-cell production supplied most of the T-cell counts and diversity seen one year after transplant.

The library targeted TCRbeta and was prepared with unique molecular identifiers. TCRdb redid the calling of the PCR reads with MiXCR, one entry per CDR3 protein. The table lists around 300,000 distinct CDR3 sequences, approximately 23% of them singletons. In regard to this clonotype: Its antigen is not identified.

The CDR3 contains 12 residues. The germline V and J ends were trimmed by 3 bases and 2 bases, with 5 bases remaining between them. CDR1 and CDR2 (germline): SGHAT, FQNNGV. The clonotype was recovered from a male patient between 5 and 17 years old who had a stem cell transplant for acute lymphoblastic leukemia, so the T cells may come from the graft donor. The material was PBMCs, mostly from graft donor cells, obtained 180 days after TCRalphabeta/CD19-depleted stem cell transplant. The V and J genes are TRBV11-2 and TRBJ2-7; the D is unclear. Written as DNA, the CDR3 is TGTGCCAGCAGCTTTTATCCCTACGAGCAGTACTTC. Translated: CASSFYPYEQYF. Supplemented by reference TRBV11-2 and TRBJ2-7, the full variable domain reads EAGVAQSPRYKIIEKRQSVAFWCNPISGHATLYWYQQILGQGPKLLIQFQNNGVVDDSQLPKDRFSAERLKGVDSTLKIQPAKLEDSAVYLCASSFYPYEQYFGPGTRLTVT.